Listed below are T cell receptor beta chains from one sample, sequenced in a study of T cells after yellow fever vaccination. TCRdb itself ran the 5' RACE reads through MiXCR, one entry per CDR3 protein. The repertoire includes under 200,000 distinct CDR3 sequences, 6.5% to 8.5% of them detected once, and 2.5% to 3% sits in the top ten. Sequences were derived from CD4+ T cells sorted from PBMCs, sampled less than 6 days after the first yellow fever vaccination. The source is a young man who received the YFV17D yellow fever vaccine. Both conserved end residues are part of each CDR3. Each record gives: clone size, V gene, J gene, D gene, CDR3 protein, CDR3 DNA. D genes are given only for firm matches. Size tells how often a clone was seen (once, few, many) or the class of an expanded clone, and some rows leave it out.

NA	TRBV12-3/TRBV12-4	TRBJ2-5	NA	CASRLQLAQETQYF	TGTGCCAGCAGGCTCCAACTAGCACAAGAGACCCAGTACTTC
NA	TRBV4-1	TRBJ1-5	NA	CASSQAFRVQPQHF	TGCGCCAGCAGCCAGGCTTTCAGGGTTCAGCCCCAGCATTTT
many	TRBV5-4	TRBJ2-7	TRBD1	CASSLARDSQVNEQYF	TGTGCCAGCAGCTTGGCCCGGGACAGTCAGGTTAACGAGCAGTACTTC
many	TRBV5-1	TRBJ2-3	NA	CASSLAWGNPTDTQYF	TGCGCCAGCAGCTTGGCCTGGGGAAATCCCACAGATACGCAGTATTTT
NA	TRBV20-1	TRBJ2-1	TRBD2	CSARGGAPYNEQFF	TGCAGTGCTCGCGGGGGGGCCCCTTACAATGAGCAGTTCTTC
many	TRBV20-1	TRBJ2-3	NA	CSALGQPDTDTQYF	TGCAGTGCCCTAGGACAGCCAGACACAGATACGCAGTATTTT
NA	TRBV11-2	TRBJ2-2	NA	CASSLGLALSGELFF	TGTGCCAGCAGCTTAGGATTAGCGTTAAGCGGGGAGCTGTTTTTT
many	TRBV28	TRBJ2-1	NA	CASSPPGALDEQFF	TGTGCCAGCAGTCCCCCGGGGGCGTTGGATGAGCAGTTCTTC
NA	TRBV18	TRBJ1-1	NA	CASSPMTVEAFF	TGTGCCAGCTCACCCATGACAGTTGAAGCTTTCTTT
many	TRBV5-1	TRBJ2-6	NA	CASTQTTGTGANVLTF	TGCGCCAGCACCCAGACTACAGGGACTGGGGCCAACGTCCTGACTTTC
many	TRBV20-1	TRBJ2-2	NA	CSARDRPSTGELFF	TGCAGTGCTAGAGACAGGCCATCCACCGGGGAGCTGTTTTTT
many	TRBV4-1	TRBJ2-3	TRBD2	CASSQRGGLSTDTQYF	TGCGCCAGCAGCCAACGGGGGGGCCTCAGCACAGATACGCAGTATTTT
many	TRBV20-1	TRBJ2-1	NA	CSARDRQQNEQFF	TGCAGTGCTAGAGATAGGCAGCAAAATGAGCAGTTCTTC
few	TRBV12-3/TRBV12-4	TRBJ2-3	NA	CASSFYSLGVDTQYF	TGTGCCAGCAGTTTCTACTCCCTTGGGGTAGATACGCAGTATTTT
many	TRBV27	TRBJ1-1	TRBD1	CASSWTGKGTEAFF	TGTGCCAGCAGTTGGACAGGGAAGGGTACTGAAGCTTTCTTT